The text below deals with one T cell receptor (beta chain). This clonotype has ten or more counts. What this receptor recognizes is not known. No base quality information exists; no much larger clone differs at one position. The library was generated by RT-PCR. Instrument on record: Illumina MiSeq. TCRdb reworked the public reads: Q25 trimming with fastp, MiXCR clone assembly, productive beta chains retained. Entries are consolidated by CDR3 protein sequence, retaining the most common genes and DNA. This sample comprises about 700,000 distinct CDR3 sequences, 12% to 15% of them detected only once. Just over 3.5% of the sample is held by the ten biggest clonotypes. This sample is part of a study (dated by TCRdb to the mid-2010s). The CDR1 and CDR2 encoded by the germline V gene are SQVTM and ANQGSEA. Counted from cysteine to phenylalanine, this CDR3 has 17 amino acids. The DNA shown is the 51-base CDR3, in frame from base 1. The germline V end is reduced by 6 bases and the J end by 0 bases; junction bases left unmatched: 11.

The chain is assembled from TRBV29-1 and TRBJ2-1; 10 nucleotides in the junction match TRBD2. The clonotype originates from a female donor in good health, serving as a healthy control. The sequencing input was memory CD4+ T cells from blood. This receptor carries the CDR3 CSVPGTSAVNSYNEQFF. The DNA is TGCAGCGTCCCCGGGACTAGCGCTGTTAACTCCTACAATGAGCAGTTCTTC.